One sample yielded the 26 T cell receptor beta chains listed below, sequenced in a study of shared clonotypes between healthy human individuals. TCRdb's copy holds only in-frame clones and misses some; the assay was immunoSEQ multiplex PCR. Among about 1 million clones listed, about 80% were seen once. The source material was memory CD4+ T cells sorted from blood. Subset described: CD45RA-negative fraction. The source of these receptors is a young man in good health.

The rearrangement links TRBV5-1 to TRBJ2-5, with 7 bases that match TRBD1. In germline, CDR1 is SGHRS, CDR2 YFSETQ. V was clipped by 4 bases and J by 5 bases; unmatched bases: 5. The CDR3 sequence is 13 residues long. The DNA for the CDR3 is TGCGCCAGCAGCAGGGGGCAATGGGAGACCCAGTACTTC. The encoded protein is CASSRGQWETQYF.

The rearrangement uses TRBV10-3 and TRBJ1-5, with no clear D. Germline values: CDR1 ENHRY, CDR2 SYGVKD. The V end was cut by 0 bases, the J end by 4 bases, with 10 bases between. The CDR3 sequence is 15 residues long. CDR3 in DNA: TGTGCCATCAGTGAGTCCTACACCAGTAATCAGCCCCAGCATTTT. It translates to CAISESYTSNQPQHF.

The sample holds a few counts of this clone. The V call is TRBV9, the J call TRBJ2-1, with 10 nucleotides matching TRBD2. After removal of 2 bases from V and 5 bases from J, the junction contained 4 bases not matched to a gene. This CDR3 has 15 amino acids. Germline CDR1 is SGDLS and CDR2 is YYNGEE. CDR3 sequence: CASSVSGGANNEQFF. In DNA, the CDR3 is TGTGCCAGCAGCGTCAGCGGGGGGGCAAACAATGAGCAGTTCTTC.

The rearrangement uses TRBV19 and TRBJ2-1; 8 nucleotides align to TRBD2. The V gene end was trimmed by 4 bases and the J gene end by 6 bases; junction bases not matched to a gene: 11. The CDR3 spans 16 residues. Germline-derived CDR1 and CDR2 are LNHDA and SQIVND (reference sequence). The CDR3, as DNA: TGTGCCAGTAGTAAGCCGGGACTAGTAATAGTCAATGAGCAGTTCTTC. Translation gives CASSKPGLVIVNEQFF.

The chain couples TRBV19 to TRBJ2-1; D is unresolved. Germline values: CDR1 LNHDA, CDR2 SQIVND (reference sequence). V was trimmed by 2 bases and J by 0 bases, leaving 20 bases between them. The CDR3 loop spans 19 amino acids. The CDR3 nucleotides read TGTGCCAGTAGTATACGAGCGAACTCTGCTACAAGCTCCTACAATGAGCAGTTCTTC. Translation: CASSIRANSATSSYNEQFF.

As concerns this clone: Different DNA sequences within this sample yield the same CDR3. V and J are TRBV18 and TRBJ2-5; no definite D call. From germline, CDR1 is KGHSH and CDR2 LQKENI. The V and J ends lost 3 bases and 5 bases respectively, with 7 bases between them. The CDR3 is 12 residues long. CDR3 DNA sequence: TGTGCCAGCTCACCCCTAGGGGAGACCCAGTACTTC. This codes for CASSPLGETQYF. Full variable domain (rest looked up from reference TRBV18 and TRBJ2-5): NAGVMQNPRHLVRRRGQEARLRCSPMKGHSHVYWYRQLPEEGLKFMVYLQKENIIDESGMPKERFSAEFPKEGPSILRIQQVVRGDSAAYFCASSPLGETQYFGPGTRLLVL.

The chain employs TRBV28 and TRBJ2-3; 8 positions match TRBD1. The CDR3 covers 12 residues. Germline V gives CDR1 MDHEN, CDR2 SYDVKM. V shed 6 bases, J shed 14 bases, and the junction held 10 bases outside the gene matches. The DNA of the CDR3 is TGTGCCAGCAGATTCATCAGGGGGCCCCTGTATTTT. Protein: CASRFIRGPLYF.

The J gene is TRBJ2-5, the V gene TRBV5-4; 8 bases are a match to TRBD2. The CDR3 is 12 residues long. V lost 3 bases and J lost 11; bases outside the gene matches: 6. Germline values: CDR1 SGHNT, CDR2 YYREEE (reference sequence). The CDR3 region is CASSWEASGQYF. The DNA of the CDR3 is TGTGCCAGCAGCTGGGAGGCTAGCGGGCAGTACTTC.

This chain joins TRBV19 and TRBJ2-2; 8 positions agree with TRBD1. In germline, CDR1 is LNHDA, CDR2 SQIVND (reference sequence). The CDR3 contains 15 residues. The V segment lost 6 bases and the J segment 3 bases; nucleotides outside the gene matches: 6. The CDR3 DNA follows: TGTGCCAGTAGGAAAGGACAGGGAGACACCGGGGAGCTGTTTTTT. This translates into CASRKGQGDTGELFF. Based on the CDR3 plus reference TRBV19 and TRBJ2-2, the full variable domain is DGGITQSPKYLFRKEGQNVTLSCEQNLNHDAMYWYRQDPGQGLRLIYYSQIVNDFQKGDIAEGYSVSREKKESFPLTVTSAQKNPTAFYLCASRKGQGDTGELFFGEGSRLTVL.

A few counts support this clone. Other nucleotide sequences in the sample specify the same CDR3. The chain employs TRBV9 and TRBJ2-7, with TRBD2 identical over 12 bases. The CDR3 length is 14 residues. The V segment lost 1 base and the J segment 6 bases; nucleotides outside the gene matches: 2. In germline, CDR1 is SGDLS, CDR2 YYNGEE. The CDR3 loop reads CASSVSLAGGEQYF. The CDR3 coding sequence is TGTGCCAGCAGCGTATCACTAGCGGGAGGCGAGCAGTACTTC.

V gene TRBV6-5 combines with J gene TRBJ2-7; D tentatively reads TRBD1 or TRBD2 (5 bases each). The V gene lost 3 bases and the J gene lost 2 bases, with 11 bases spanning the gap. CDR1 MNHEY and CDR2 SVGAGI come from the germline V gene. The CDR3 is 14 residues long. CDR3: CASSYKGSTYEQYF. DNA of the CDR3: TGTGCCAGCAGTTATAAGGGGAGCACCTACGAGCAGTACTTC.

The chain is built from TRBV29-1 and TRBJ2-1; 9 bases fit TRBD2. The CDR3 loop spans 16 amino acids. The junction had 14 bases not matched to a gene; V was cut back by 5 bases and J by 6 bases. CDR1 is SQVTM, CDR2 ANQGSEA, per germline. The CDR3 DNA sequence: TGCAGCGTTCAACTTCATAGCGGGAGTATCGGCAATGAGCAGTTCTTC. This sequence encodes CSVQLHSGSIGNEQFF.

This clone was observed at least ten times. This chain links TRBV19 with TRBJ2-2; tentatively, D is TRBD1 or TRBD2 (5 bases each). This CDR3 has 14 residues. V was shortened by 8 bases and J by 2 bases, with 12 bases between the two germline ends. Looked up from germline, CDR1 is LNHDA and CDR2 is SQIVND (reference sequence). CDR3 sequence reads: CASCRDRNTGELFF. CDR3 nucleotides: TGTGCCAGTTGTCGGGACCGTAACACCGGGGAGCTGTTTTTT.

Regarding this clone: The identical CDR3 is also encoded by other nucleotide sequences in the sample. The chain combines TRBV18 with TRBJ2-3; unclear D gene. The V gene lost 1 base and the J gene lost 2 bases, with 4 bases spanning the gap. Per the germline V gene, CDR1 is KGHSH and CDR2 is LQKENI. The CDR3 is made up of 13 amino acids. CDR3: CASSPRDTDTQYF. Written as DNA, the CDR3 is TGTGCCAGCTCACCACGGGACACAGATACGCAGTATTTT.

The chain has TRBV2 and TRBJ2-5; D is undetermined. The CDR3 is made up of 13 amino acids. CDR1 and CDR2 from the germline V gene are SNHLY and FYNNEI. V was shortened by 7 bases and J by 3 bases, with 12 bases between the two germline ends. CDR3 bases: TGTGCCAGCACACAGATACGCAAAGAGACCCAGTACTTC. Encoded protein: CASTQIRKETQYF.

This clone was counted between two and nine times. The chain couples TRBV5-6 to TRBJ2-7; TRBD1 aligns across 8 bases. CDR3 length: 14 residues. V trimming: 0 bases; J trimming: 1 base; junction bases outside the gene matches: 0. Germline V gives CDR1 SGHDT, CDR2 YYEEEE. DNA of the CDR3: TGTGCCAGCAGCTTGGGGGACAGGTCCTACGAGCAGTACTTC. Translation gives CASSLGDRSYEQYF. The full variable domain, its missing parts supplied by reference TRBV5-6 and TRBJ2-7, is DAGVTQSPTHLIKTRGQQVTLRCSPKSGHDTVSWYQQALGQGPQFIFQYYEEEERQRGNFPDRFSGHQFPNYSSELNVNALLLGDSALYLCASSLGDRSYEQYFGPGTRLTVT.

The chain carries TRBV5-8 and TRBJ2-1; TRBD1 matches at 9 bases. Germline lookup yields CDR1 SGHTS and CDR2 YDEGEE. The length of the CDR3 is 16 residues. Trimming took 2 bases from V and 1 from J; bases not matched to a gene: 4. The DNA of the CDR3 is TGTGCCAGCAGCTTCCTGGGACAGGGATCCTACAATGAGCAGTTCTTC. Its protein product is CASSFLGQGSYNEQFF.

The chain has TRBV10-2 and TRBJ2-1; 8 bases match TRBD2. There are 14 residues in the CDR3. Germline trimming cut 8 bases from V and 2 bases from J; bases unmatched to any gene: 5. Per the germline V gene, CDR1 is WSHSY and CDR2 is SAAADI. The chain's CDR3 is CASLSGGTYNEQFF. CDR3 nucleotide sequence: TGCGCCAGCTTAAGCGGGGGCACCTACAATGAGCAGTTCTTC.

This clone was seen only once. The chain couples TRBV10-3 to TRBJ1-2; possibly TRBD1 for D (5 bases). Trimming took 7 bases from V and 3 from J, leaving 15 bases between them. Germline assignment: CDR1 ENHRY and CDR2 SYGVKD. The CDR3 loop spans 14 amino acids. The chain's CDR3 is CAITIRAGDYGYTF. CDR3 bases: TGTGCCATCACTATCAGGGCCGGGGACTATGGCTACACCTTC.

This chain links TRBV5-4 with TRBJ1-2; D not certain. The CDR3 is 14 amino acids. The germline V and J ends were trimmed by 4 bases and 5 bases, with 15 bases remaining between them. Per the germline V gene, CDR1 is SGHNT and CDR2 is YYREEE (reference sequence). The CDR3 is CASSQDQEFYGYTF. In DNA form, the CDR3 reads TGTGCCAGCAGCCAGGACCAGGAGTTTTATGGCTACACCTTC.

The chain combines TRBV7-2 with TRBJ1-2; a possible D gene is TRBD1 (5 bases). CDR1 is SGHTA, CDR2 FQGNSA, per germline. Trimming stripped 6 bases from V and 7 bases from J, with 15 bases between. The CDR3 spans 13 residues. CDR3 nucleotides: TGTGCCAGCAGACCGCAGGGTAATCCTGGCTACACCTTC. Its translation is CASRPQGNPGYTF.

CDR3 amino acids: CASSFTSGQETQYF. The CDR3 nucleotides are TGTGCCAGCAGCTTCACTAGCGGTCAAGAGACCCAGTACTTC. The genes are TRBV5-4 and TRBJ2-5; 8 nucleotides line up with TRBD2. V shed 2 bases, J shed 2 bases, and the junction held 2 bases outside the gene matches. The CDR3 extends over 14 amino acids. CDR1 is SGHNT and CDR2 is YYREEE in the germline V gene (reference sequence).

This chain uses TRBV2 with TRBJ2-5, with 7 bases fitting TRBD2. CDR1 is SNHLY and CDR2 is FYNNEI in the germline V gene. V shed 7 bases, J shed 5 bases, and the junction held 7 bases outside the gene matches. This CDR3 has 13 amino acids. CDR3 in DNA: TGTGCCAGCATTCGAGGGCGGGGGGAGACCCAGTACTTC. Encoded protein: CASIRGRGETQYF.

The V and J genes are TRBV29-1 and TRBJ2-7; the D gene is possibly TRBD1 (5 bases). V lost 6 bases, J lost 0 bases, and 12 bases lay in between. Germline V gene data show CDR1 as SQVTM and CDR2 as ANQGSEA. The CDR3 consists of 13 residues. The CDR3 sequence is CSVRQTNSYEQYF. CDR3 nucleotide sequence: TGCAGCGTGCGACAGACCAACTCCTACGAGCAGTACTTC.

The table lists this clone with many counts. This chain joins TRBV6-1 and TRBJ2-4; D is perhaps TRBD2 (5 bases). This CDR3 is built from 16 residues. Trimming removed 3 bases from V and 2 bases from J, with 14 bases in between. CDR1 and CDR2 from the germline V gene are MNHNS and SASEGT. The CDR3 sequence is CASSDSGVSSKNIQYF. Written as DNA, the CDR3 is TGTGCCAGCAGTGATTCCGGGGTCTCCTCCAAAAACATTCAGTACTTC.

This rearrangement joins TRBV5-1 to TRBJ2-3, with TRBD2 matching over 7 bases. CDR3 length: 13 amino acids. The V gene end was trimmed by 4 bases and the J gene end by 7 bases; junction bases not matched to a gene: 6. Germline lookup yields CDR1 SGHRS and CDR2 YFSETQ. CDR3 sequence reads: CASSPGGDNTQYF. The CDR3 region has the DNA TGCGCCAGCAGCCCGGGGGGTGATAATACGCAGTATTTT.